One T cell receptor beta chain is described in this entry. Its antigen is unidentified. Amplification of the TCR beta CDR3 was achieved through multiplex PCR with 32 V and 13 J primers. A single record per CDR3 protein comes from TCRdb applying MiXCR to the multiplex PCR reads. The data hold 10,000 to 15,000 distinct CDR3 sequences, with 22% observed a single time. The data derive from a study of immune heterogeneity within non-small cell lung tumors. Study overall: Tumor histology was classified as squamous cell carcinoma in a few cases, non-squamous carcinoma in roughly 11 and not otherwise specified in 1. Findings and limits, study-wide: Local tumor mutational burden showed a correlation with local T-cell clonality that was moderate but significant (R around 0.34). Identical dominant CDR3 beta clonotypes recurred across tumor sites within a patient, alongside site-unique high-frequency clones.

Samples each supplied approximately 0.55 ug of bulk tumor genomic DNA as template. Far-apart biopsies, several per primary tumor, were taken during surgery. Patients underwent curative surgery for untreated, newly diagnosed non-small cell lung cancer. It was newly diagnosed non-small cell lung cancer patients having surgery with curative intent who served as donors. Germline CDR1 is SNHLY and CDR2 is FYNNEI. Losses at the gene ends were 5 bases for V and 1 base for J; bases not matched to a gene: 11. This CDR3 comprises 17 residues. This clonotype was sampled from a man in his sixties with non-small cell lung cancer. V usage is TRBV2 and J usage is TRBJ1-1, with TRBD1 matching 9 bases. Sequenced: lung tumor tissue. The CDR3 reads CASSHPGTGFKNTEAFF. The CDR3 coding sequence is TGTGCCAGCAGTCACCCCGGGACAGGGTTTAAGAACACTGAAGCTTTCTTT.